Presented here are 26 T cell receptor beta chains from one specimen sequenced in a study of shared clonotypes between healthy human individuals. Profiling relied on immunoSEQ multiplex PCR, and the TCRdb table lists in-frame clones only, not all of them. The sample records approximately 640,000 clones, less than 95% being singletons. The material sequenced was memory CD8+ T cells from PBMCs. Subset defined: CD45RO+ cells pooled with CCR7-negative TemRA cells. The origin of the receptors is a man between 18 and 35 years old in good health. Some clones in this sample may be carry-over from other donors' samples.

The V call is TRBV13, the J call TRBJ2-1; 11 bases agree with TRBD2. Germline V lookup: CDR1 PRHDT, CDR2 FYEKMQ (reference sequence). J lost 9 bases, V lost 5 bases, and 9 bases had no gene match. The CDR3 covers 15 residues. The CDR3 loop is CASSQILAGVTEQFF. Written as DNA, the CDR3 is TGTGCCAGCAGCCAAATACTAGCGGGAGTGACTGAGCAGTTCTTC.

The CDR3 sequence is CASSVERQVNTGELFF. Here the CDR3 DNA reads TGTGCCAGCAGCGTAGAGAGACAGGTTAACACCGGGGAGCTGTTTTTT. The gene calls are TRBV9 and TRBJ2-2, with D maybe TRBD1 (6 bases). In germline, CDR1 is SGDLS, CDR2 YYNGEE. Trimming removed 0 bases at V and 2 bases at J, with 11 bases between. The CDR3 is made up of 16 amino acids.

This clone has only a few counts. V and J are TRBV4-2 and TRBJ2-1; D gene ambiguous. Germline V lookup: CDR1 LGHNA, CDR2 YNFKEQ. The CDR3 is made up of 13 amino acids. Trimming shortened V by 2 bases and J by 4 bases, and 6 bases separated the two germline ends. CDR3 amino acids: CASSQPFYNEQFF. The CDR3 DNA reads as TGTGCCAGCAGCCAACCATTTTACAATGAGCAGTTCTTC.

V gene TRBV5-6 combines with J gene TRBJ1-1, with a weak D call TRBD1 (5 bases). V was shortened by 3 bases and J by 5 bases, with 17 bases between the two germline ends. CDR1 and CDR2 from the germline V gene are SGHDT and YYEEEE. The CDR3 runs 15 residues. The CDR3 DNA sequence: TGTGCCAGCAGCTCCGATGGGGCCGTATGGACTGAAGCTTTCTTT. Its protein product is CASSSDGAVWTEAFF.

This sequence joins TRBV6-4 and TRBJ2-3, with D perhaps being TRBD1 or TRBD2 (5 bases each). The CDR3 extends over 14 amino acids. The germline gives CDR1 MRHNA, CDR2 SNTAGT. V dropped 2 bases and J dropped 4 bases, with 10 bases sitting between them. CDR3 sequence (DNA): TGTGCCAGCAGTGACGGGAGAGGGGCAGATACGCAGTATTTT. Translated: CASSDGRGADTQYF.

The chain is built from TRBV5-4 and TRBJ2-5; the D is unclear. V dropped 2 bases and J dropped 1 base, with 6 bases sitting between them. This CDR3 is built from 13 residues. The V gene's germline CDR1 is SGHNT and CDR2 YYREEE (reference sequence). CDR3 DNA: TGTGCCAGCAGCTTTAGGTTCCAAGAGACCCAGTACTTC. The encoded protein is CASSFRFQETQYF.

This chain uses TRBV28 with TRBJ2-5; unclear D gene. The end of the DNA is better explained by TRBJ2-7, so the J call may be wrong. The CDR3 loop spans 16 amino acids. CDR1 and CDR2 (germline): MDHEN, SYDVKM. The chain's CDR3 is CASSPRWVLVTYEQYF. Here the CDR3 DNA reads TGTGCCAGCAGCCCGAGGTGGGTGCTGGTTACCTACGAGCAGTACTTC.

The chain recombines TRBV14 with TRBJ1-1, with 9 bases identical to TRBD1. V shed 6 bases, J shed 11 bases, and the junction held 10 bases outside the gene matches. This CDR3 comprises 13 residues. The V gene's germline CDR1 is SGHDN and CDR2 FVKESK. The CDR3 protein is CASRGWDRDDAFF. CDR3 bases: TGTGCCAGCAGGGGTTGGGACAGGGATGATGCTTTCTTT.

V and J are TRBV7-9 and TRBJ2-7, with unresolved D. Germline V gene lookup returns CDR1 SEHNR and CDR2 FQNEAQ (reference sequence). V was shortened by 5 bases and J by 7 bases, with 21 bases between the two germline ends. The CDR3 has 15 amino acids. The CDR3, as DNA: TGTGCCAGCAGCCCCTCCGAAGGAATCCGTATGGAGCAGTACTTC. As protein: CASSPSEGIRMEQYF.

J is TRBJ1-1 and V is TRBV27; D might be TRBD1 (5 bases). The CDR3 sequence is 15 residues long. Germline V lookup: CDR1 MNHEY, CDR2 SMNVEV (reference sequence). Trimming stripped 5 bases from V and 1 base from J, with 14 bases between. The CDR3 DNA reads as TGTGCCAGCAGTACTACTGGGACTGGGAACACTGAAGCTTTCTTT. Its protein product is CASSTTGTGNTEAFF.

This clone was detected only once. The rearrangement links TRBV27 to TRBJ2-7; 7 nucleotides line up with TRBD2. The CDR3 loop spans 14 amino acids. V was clipped by 2 bases and J by 5 bases; unmatched bases: 6. The germline V gene has CDR1 MNHEY and CDR2 SMNVEV (reference sequence). The CDR3 coding sequence is TGTGCCAGCAGTTTACGGGGGGTCCGCCACGAGCAGTACTTC. Protein sequence: CASSLRGVRHEQYF.

The V call is TRBV27, the J call TRBJ1-5; D remains ambiguous. CDR1 is MNHEY and CDR2 is SMNVEV in the germline V gene (reference sequence). The CDR3 extends over 14 amino acids. V was pared by 5 bases and J by 0 bases, with 8 bases between. CDR3 coding DNA: TGTGCCAGCAGTCCCACTTCTAGCAATCAGCCCCAGCATTTT. This sequence encodes CASSPTSSNQPQHF.

The chain uses TRBV29-1 and TRBJ2-1; D remains ambiguous. Germline V gives CDR1 SQVTM, CDR2 ANQGSEA. The CDR3 is 15 amino acids. Trimming stripped 1 base from V and 2 bases from J, with 12 bases between. This CDR3 reads CSVEGTDFTYNEQFF. CDR3 DNA: TGCAGCGTTGAAGGGACCGACTTTACCTACAATGAGCAGTTCTTC.

J is TRBJ2-3 and V is TRBV11-2; maybe TRBD2 (6 bases). In germline, CDR1 is SGHAT, CDR2 FQNNGV. The length of the CDR3 is 17 residues. Deletions cut 10 bases from V and 1 base from J, with 24 bases between. CDR3 sequence reads: CATSPGERRSGTDTQYF. CDR3 sequence (DNA): TGTGCCACCTCCCCGGGGGAGCGTCGATCGGGCACAGATACGCAGTATTTT.

This clone was seen just once. V gene TRBV19 combines with J gene TRBJ1-1, with a possible D match to TRBD1 (5 bases). The germline V gene has CDR1 LNHDA and CDR2 SQIVND (reference sequence). V was shortened by 3 bases and J by 0 bases, with 11 bases between the two germline ends. The length of the CDR3 is 15 residues. CDR3 residues: CASSIPGTLNTEAFF. CDR3 DNA: TGTGCCAGTAGTATTCCCGGGACGTTGAACACTGAAGCTTTCTTT.

The chain uses TRBV27 and TRBJ2-7; TRBD2 agrees at 10 bases. The V gene's germline CDR1 is MNHEY and CDR2 SMNVEV (reference sequence). The CDR3 runs 15 residues. V dropped 5 bases and J dropped 4; count of bases not matched to a gene: 8. The CDR3 DNA is TGTGCCAGCAGTGCCTTAGCGGGAGGCGGATACGAGCAGTACTTC. It translates to CASSALAGGGYEQYF.

The genes are TRBV4-1 and TRBJ1-3, with D tentatively TRBD1 (5 bases). This CDR3 region has 17 residues. V lost 0 bases and J 2 bases, leaving 14 bases between the germline ends. Germline V gives CDR1 MGHRA, CDR2 YSYEKL. The CDR3 DNA sequence: TGCGCCAGCAGCCAAGATCGTTTTGGGGGAGCTGGAAACACCATATATTTT. It specifies CASSQDRFGGAGNTIYF.

This chain connects TRBV10-1 to TRBJ2-7, with 7 bases that match TRBD2. CDR1 is WNHNN, CDR2 SYGVQD, per germline (reference sequence). V shed 8 bases, J shed 2 bases, and the junction held 6 bases outside the gene matches. This CDR3 has 13 residues. CDR3 bases: TGCGCCAGCGGAGCTAGCGGCGCCTACGAGCAGTACTTC. Its translation is CASGASGAYEQYF.

The V call is TRBV7-9, the J call TRBJ2-7; D uncertain. Trimming stripped 5 bases from V and 6 bases from J, with 17 bases between. Germline V gene sequence: CDR1 SEHNR, CDR2 FQNEAQ (reference sequence). The CDR3 runs to 14 residues. CDR3 sequence reads: CASSPPGSRAEQYF. For the CDR3, the DNA is TGTGCCAGCAGCCCCCCCGGGTCTAGAGCCGAGCAGTACTTC.

This clone has more than one count but fewer than ten. The V and J genes are TRBV27 and TRBJ1-1; 7 bases fit TRBD1. V lost 2 bases and J lost 0; bases outside the gene matches: 6. Germline CDR1 is MNHEY and CDR2 is SMNVEV (reference sequence). This CDR3 has 16 amino acids. Here the CDR3 DNA reads TGTGCCAGCAGTTTAGGGGGGACAGTCATGAACACTGAAGCTTTCTTT. Its translation: CASSLGGTVMNTEAFF.

V gene TRBV28 combines with J gene TRBJ2-6; 10 bases map to TRBD1. CDR1 is MDHEN, CDR2 SYDVKM, per germline. The junction had 13 bases not matched to a gene; V was cut back by 1 base and J by 1 base. The CDR3 runs 21 residues. Here the CDR3 reads CASSLYILTGTGESGANVLTF. The CDR3 coding sequence is TGTGCCAGCAGTTTATATATCCTAACCGGGACAGGGGAGTCTGGGGCCAACGTCCTGACTTTC.

This clone has a single count. This chain joins TRBV6-5 and TRBJ1-1, with 7 bases that match TRBD1. The germline V gene encodes CDR1 MNHEY and CDR2 SVGAGI. With 1 base clipped from V and 3 bases from J, the junction kept 2 bases outside the gene matches. The CDR3 has 14 amino acids. This chain's CDR3 is CASSYLGQYTEAFF. CDR3 DNA: TGTGCCAGCAGTTACTTGGGACAGTACACTGAAGCTTTCTTT.

Worth noting for this clone: The sample holds other DNA sequences that translate to the same CDR3. The chain couples TRBV27 to TRBJ2-1; the D gene could be TRBD1 or TRBD2 (5 bases each). CDR3 length: 12 amino acids. Looked up from germline, CDR1 is MNHEY and CDR2 is SMNVEV (reference sequence). The V gene lost 1 base and the J gene lost 9 bases, with 7 bases spanning the gap. This CDR3 reads CASSLLRGEQFF. The CDR3 nucleotides read TGTGCCAGCAGTTTATTGAGGGGTGAGCAGTTCTTC.

The chain has TRBV6-5 and TRBJ2-2, with D perhaps TRBD1 (6 bases). This CDR3 region has 15 residues. The germline CDR1 and CDR2 sequences are MNHEY and SVGAGI. V lost 6 bases to trimming and J lost 4 bases, with 15 bases between them. Written as DNA, the CDR3 is TGTGCCAGCAGCCTCAATTTGGGGGCCACCGGGGAGCTGTTTTTT. It yields the protein CASSLNLGATGELFF.

This sequence joins TRBV5-1 and TRBJ2-1, with 7 bases that match TRBD1. Trimming at V came to 2 bases and at J to 3 bases, leaving 5 bases not matched to a gene. Germline V gene lookup returns CDR1 SGHRS and CDR2 YFSETQ. This CDR3 has 15 residues. In DNA, the CDR3 is TGCGCCAGCAGCTTTGGGACAGCCAACTACAATGAGCAGTTCTTC. Protein: CASSFGTANYNEQFF.

This clone has just one count. The gene calls are TRBV12-5 and TRBJ2-1; D call uncertain. The CDR3 runs 12 residues. The germline gives CDR1 LGHNT, CDR2 FRNRAP. V was pared by 4 bases and J by 9 bases, with 10 bases between. In nucleotides, the CDR3 is TGTGCTAGTGGTTCAGAGTTCGCTGAGCAGTTCTTC. This gives the protein CASGSEFAEQFF.